Listed below are T cell receptor beta chains from one sample, sequenced in a study of graft-versus-host responses after intestinal transplantation. Antigen specificity for these receptors is unknown. This table comes from immunoSEQ multiplex PCR, and its TCRdb copy is limited to in-frame clones, with some not included. The top ten hold roughly 1% of the sample, which has around 100,000 clones, over 75% seen once. Source: unstimulated CD4+ T cells sorted from spleen or lymph node cells, taken before intestinal transplant. These receptors originate from a human donor who received an intestinal transplant. The CDR3 runs from the conserved cysteine through the conserved F or W. D genes are given only for firm matches. Clone size appears in some rows only: once, few, many, or a class for an expanded clone.

v_gene	d_gene	abundance	j_gene	CDR3nt	CDR3aa
TRBV5-1	TRBD1	NA	TRBJ2-5	TGCGCCAGCAGCTTGAGAGGACAGGGGGCGAAAGAGACCCAGTACTTC	CASSLRGQGAKETQYF
TRBV6-5	NA	NA	TRBJ2-1	TGTGCCAGCCGGAAGACAGACTACAATGAGCAGTTCTTC	CASRKTDYNEQFF
TRBV5-1	NA	NA	TRBJ2-7	TGCGCCAGCAGCTTGGACCTCTGGGGAATTAACGAGCAGTACTTC	CASSLDLWGINEQYF
TRBV5-4	NA	NA	TRBJ2-7	TGTGCCAGCAGCCAGGGAGGCACCTACGAGCAGTACTTC	CASSQGGTYEQYF
TRBV5-1	TRBD1	NA	TRBJ1-1	TGCGCCAGCAGCAAGGACAGGGACCTAATACGAAACACTGAAGCTTTCTTT	CASSKDRDLIRNTEAFF
TRBV30	NA	NA	TRBJ2-1	TGTGCCTGGAGACAAGTCAATGAGCAGTTCTTC	CAWRQVNEQFF
TRBV9	NA	NA	TRBJ2-7	TGTGCCAGCAGCTCCACGACTAACTCCTACGAGCAGTACTTC	CASSSTTNSYEQYF
TRBV11-1	TRBD1	NA	TRBJ2-2	TGTGCCAGCGGCGGACAGGCGAACACCGGGGAGCTGTTTTTT	CASGGQANTGELFF
TRBV27	NA	NA	TRBJ2-7	TGTGCCAGCAGTTTAAACTGGGGGTACCAACGGTACTTC	CASSLNWGYQRYF
TRBV5-6	NA	NA	TRBJ1-5	TGTGCCAGCAGCGGGGGTCCGAATCAGCCCCAGCATTTT	CASSGGPNQPQHF
TRBV21-1	NA	once	TRBJ1-2	TGTGCCGCAGGAGAGAGTGGCTACACCTTC	CAAGESGYTF
TRBV18	NA	once	TRBJ1-2	TGTGCCAGCTCACCACGCTTCGATAACTATGGCTACACCTTC	CASSPRFDNYGYTF
TRBV5-1	NA	NA	TRBJ2-1	TGCGCCAGCAGCTTGGTGCCGGACCAGAGATACAATGAGCAGTTCTTC	CASSLVPDQRYNEQFF
TRBV29-1	NA	NA	TRBJ1-2	TGCAGCGTTGGAGAAGAGTATGGCTACACCTTC	CSVGEEYGYTF
TRBV19	TRBD1	NA	TRBJ2-5	TGTGCCAGTAGTATTTACAGGGGGAAAGAGACCCAGTACTTC	CASSIYRGKETQYF
TRBV6-5	NA	NA	TRBJ2-7	TGTGCCAGCAGTTACTATCGCAACATTGGGGGCGAGCAGTACTTC	CASSYYRNIGGEQYF
TRBV10-2	TRBD1	NA	TRBJ1-2	TGCGCCAGCAGTGAGAACAGGGGGCGCGGGTATGGCTACACCTTC	CASSENRGRGYGYTF
TRBV6-5	NA	NA	TRBJ2-5	TGTGCCAGCAGTGAAGGGGCTAGCGCAGAGACCCAGTACTTC	CASSEGASAETQYF
TRBV4-1	TRBD1	NA	TRBJ2-7	TGCGCCTACAGGGGGGCCGCCTACGAGCAGTACTTC	CAYRGAAYEQYF
TRBV5-1	NA	NA	TRBJ2-7	TGCGCCAGCAGCTCGGGGGACGGCCGTGTTCAGTACTTC	CASSSGDGRVQYF
TRBV6-5	TRBD1	few	TRBJ2-7	TGTGCCAGCAAACGGGACAGGGGGATCTACGAGCAGTACTTC	CASKRDRGIYEQYF
TRBV7-2	NA	NA	TRBJ1-2	TGTGCCAGCAGCTCGGCAACAGGGAACTATGGCTACACCTTC	CASSSATGNYGYTF
TRBV7-6	TRBD1	NA	TRBJ1-1	TGTGCCAGCAGCCCTTCCAGGGGGGCTGAAGCTTTCTTT	CASSPSRGAEAFF
TRBV5-4	TRBD2	NA	TRBJ2-3	TGTGCCAGCAGCTTGTGGGCTAGCGGGAGAATGGGTACGCAGTATTTT	CASSLWASGRMGTQYF
TRBV6-5	NA	NA	TRBJ2-7	TGTGCCAGCAGTTACGGCAGGGTCTACGAGCAGTACTTC	CASSYGRVYEQYF